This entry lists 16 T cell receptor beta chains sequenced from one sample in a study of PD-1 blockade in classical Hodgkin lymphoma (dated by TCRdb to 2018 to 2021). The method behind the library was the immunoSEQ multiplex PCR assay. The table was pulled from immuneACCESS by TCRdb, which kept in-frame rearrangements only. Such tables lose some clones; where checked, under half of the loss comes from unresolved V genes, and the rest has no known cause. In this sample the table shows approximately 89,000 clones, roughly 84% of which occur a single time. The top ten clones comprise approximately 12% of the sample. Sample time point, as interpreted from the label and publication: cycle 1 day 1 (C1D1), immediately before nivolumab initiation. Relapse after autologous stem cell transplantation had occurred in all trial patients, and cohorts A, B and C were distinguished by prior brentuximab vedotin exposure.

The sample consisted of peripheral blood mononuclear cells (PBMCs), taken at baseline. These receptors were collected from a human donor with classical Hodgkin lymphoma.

DNA of the CDR3: TGTGCCAGCAGTGAACCAGGAGCCGTTGAGCAGTACTTC. Its protein is CASSEPGAVEQYF. This chain uses TRBV6-1 with TRBJ2-7; D is uncertain. The germline V and J ends were trimmed by 2 bases and 7 bases, with 12 bases remaining between them. The CDR3 spans 13 residues. Germline V CDR1 and CDR2: MNHNS, SASEGT.

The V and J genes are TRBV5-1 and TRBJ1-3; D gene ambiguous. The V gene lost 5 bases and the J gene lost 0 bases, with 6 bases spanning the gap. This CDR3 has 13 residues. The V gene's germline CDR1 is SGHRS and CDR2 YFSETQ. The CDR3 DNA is TGCGCCAGCAGGCCCCCCTCTGGAAACACCATATATTTT. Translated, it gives CASRPPSGNTIYF.

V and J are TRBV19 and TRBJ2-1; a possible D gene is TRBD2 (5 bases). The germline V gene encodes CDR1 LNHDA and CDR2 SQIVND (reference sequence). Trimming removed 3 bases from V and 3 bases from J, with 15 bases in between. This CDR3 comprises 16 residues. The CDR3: CASSMTGWGNYNEQFF. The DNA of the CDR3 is TGTGCCAGTAGTATGACGGGGTGGGGAAACTACAATGAGCAGTTCTTC.

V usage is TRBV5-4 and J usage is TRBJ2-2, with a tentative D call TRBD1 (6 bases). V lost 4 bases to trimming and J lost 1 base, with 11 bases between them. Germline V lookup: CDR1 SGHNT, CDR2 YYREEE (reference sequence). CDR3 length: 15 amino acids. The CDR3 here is CASSAPGQNTGELFF. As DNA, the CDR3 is TGTGCCAGCAGCGCACCGGGACAGAACACCGGGGAGCTGTTTTTT.

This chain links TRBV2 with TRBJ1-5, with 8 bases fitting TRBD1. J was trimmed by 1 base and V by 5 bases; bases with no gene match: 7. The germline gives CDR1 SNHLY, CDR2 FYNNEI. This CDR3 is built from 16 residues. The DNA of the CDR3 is TGTGCCAGCAGTTCTGGACAGGGATGGAGCAATCAGCCCCAGCATTTT. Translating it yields CASSSGQGWSNQPQHF.

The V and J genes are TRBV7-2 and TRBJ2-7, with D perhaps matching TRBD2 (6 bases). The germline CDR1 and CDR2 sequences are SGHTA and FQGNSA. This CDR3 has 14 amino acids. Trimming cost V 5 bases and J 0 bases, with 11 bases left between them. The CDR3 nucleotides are TGTGCCAGCAGCAGCGGCGGGACCTCCTACGAGCAGTACTTC. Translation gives CASSSGGTSYEQYF.

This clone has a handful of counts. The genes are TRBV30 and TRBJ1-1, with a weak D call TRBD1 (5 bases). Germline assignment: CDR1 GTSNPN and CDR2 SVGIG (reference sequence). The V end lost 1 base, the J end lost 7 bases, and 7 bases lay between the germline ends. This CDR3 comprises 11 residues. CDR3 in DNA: TGTGCCTGGAGTGGACAGTATGAAGCTTTCTTT. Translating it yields CAWSGQYEAFF.

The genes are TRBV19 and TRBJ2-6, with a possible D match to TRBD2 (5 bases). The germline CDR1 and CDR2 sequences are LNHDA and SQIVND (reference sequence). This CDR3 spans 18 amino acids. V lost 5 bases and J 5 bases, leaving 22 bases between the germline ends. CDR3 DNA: TGTGCCAGTAGTGAGCGGATGACATCACAAAGTCGGGCCAACGTCCTGACTTTC. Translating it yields CASSERMTSQSRANVLTF.

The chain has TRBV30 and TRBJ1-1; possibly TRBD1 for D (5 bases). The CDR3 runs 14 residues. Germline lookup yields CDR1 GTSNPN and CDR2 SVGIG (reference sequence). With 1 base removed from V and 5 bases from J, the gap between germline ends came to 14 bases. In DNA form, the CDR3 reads TGTGCCTGGAGTGGGATCTTGGGGGGAACTGAAGCTTTCTTT. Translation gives CAWSGILGGTEAFF.

The chain's CDR3 is CASSFAAAQPQHF. In DNA, the CDR3 is TGTGCCAGCAGCTTTGCCGCAGCTCAGCCCCAGCATTTT. The V and J genes are TRBV7-3 and TRBJ1-5; unclear D gene. The V gene's germline CDR1 is SGHTA and CDR2 FQGTGA. The CDR3 is made up of 13 amino acids. With 3 bases removed from V and 6 bases from J, the gap between germline ends came to 9 bases.

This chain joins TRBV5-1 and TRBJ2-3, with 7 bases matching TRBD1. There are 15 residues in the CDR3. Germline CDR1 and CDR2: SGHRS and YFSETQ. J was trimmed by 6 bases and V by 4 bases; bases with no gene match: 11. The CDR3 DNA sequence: TGCGCCAGCAGCAGCCGGGACAGAAAAGGGGATACGCAGTATTTT. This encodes CASSSRDRKGDTQYF.

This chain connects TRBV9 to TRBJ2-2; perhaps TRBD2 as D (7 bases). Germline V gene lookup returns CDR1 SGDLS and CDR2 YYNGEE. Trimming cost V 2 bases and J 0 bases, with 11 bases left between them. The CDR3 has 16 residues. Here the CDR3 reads CASSVGGAPNTGELFF. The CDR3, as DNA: TGTGCCAGCAGCGTGGGGGGGGCCCCGAACACCGGGGAGCTGTTTTTT. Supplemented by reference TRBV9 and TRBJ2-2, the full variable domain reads DSGVTQTPKHLITATGQRVTLRCSPRSGDLSVYWYQQSLDQGLQFLIQYYNGEERAKGNILERFSAQQFPDLHSELNLSSLELGDSALYFCASSVGGAPNTGELFFGEGSRLTVL.

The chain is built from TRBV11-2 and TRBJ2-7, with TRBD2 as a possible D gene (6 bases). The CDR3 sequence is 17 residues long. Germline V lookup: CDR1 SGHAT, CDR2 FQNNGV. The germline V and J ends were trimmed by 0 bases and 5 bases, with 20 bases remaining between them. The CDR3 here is CASSLDSGWTPGNEQYF. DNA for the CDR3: TGTGCCAGCAGCTTAGATAGCGGTTGGACCCCAGGAAACGAGCAGTACTTC.

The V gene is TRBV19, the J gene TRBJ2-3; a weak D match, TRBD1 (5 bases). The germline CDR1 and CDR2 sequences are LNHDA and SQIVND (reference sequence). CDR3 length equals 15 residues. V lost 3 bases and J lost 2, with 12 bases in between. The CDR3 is CASSMLGALTDTQYF. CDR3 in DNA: TGTGCCAGTAGTATGCTAGGGGCCCTCACAGATACGCAGTATTTT.

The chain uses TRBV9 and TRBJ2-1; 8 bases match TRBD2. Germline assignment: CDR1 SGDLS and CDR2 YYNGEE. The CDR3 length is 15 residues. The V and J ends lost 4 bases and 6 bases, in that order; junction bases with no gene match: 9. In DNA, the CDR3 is TGTGCCAGCAGCCCCGGGCTAGCGGGTACCAATGAGCAGTTCTTC. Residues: CASSPGLAGTNEQFF.

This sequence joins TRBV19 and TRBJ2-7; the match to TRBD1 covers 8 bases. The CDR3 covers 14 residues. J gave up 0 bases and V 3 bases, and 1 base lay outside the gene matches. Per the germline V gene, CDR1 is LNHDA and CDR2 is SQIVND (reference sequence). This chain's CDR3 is CASSIGTGSYEQYF. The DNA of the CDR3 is TGTGCCAGTAGTATTGGGACAGGCTCCTACGAGCAGTACTTC.